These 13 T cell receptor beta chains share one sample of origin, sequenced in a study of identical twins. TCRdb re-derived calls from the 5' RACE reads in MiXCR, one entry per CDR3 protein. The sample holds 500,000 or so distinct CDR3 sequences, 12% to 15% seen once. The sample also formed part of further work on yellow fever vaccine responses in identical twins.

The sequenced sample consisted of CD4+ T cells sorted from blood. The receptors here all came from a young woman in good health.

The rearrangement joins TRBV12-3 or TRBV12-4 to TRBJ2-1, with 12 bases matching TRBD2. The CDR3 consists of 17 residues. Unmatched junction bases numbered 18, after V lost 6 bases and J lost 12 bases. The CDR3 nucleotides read TGTGCCAGCAGCTCGAGACTAGCGGGGGATCGAGTTCGCGGGCAGTTCTTC. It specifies CASSSRLAGDRVRGQFF.

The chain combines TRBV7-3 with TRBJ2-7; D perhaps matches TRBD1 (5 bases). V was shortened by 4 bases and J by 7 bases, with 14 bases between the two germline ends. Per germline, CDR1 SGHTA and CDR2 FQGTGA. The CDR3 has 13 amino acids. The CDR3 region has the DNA TGTGCCAGCAGCTCTAGGGGCGTGGGGGAGCAGTACTTC. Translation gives CASSSRGVGEQYF.

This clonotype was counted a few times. The CDR3 is CSARDRPTGTNSPLHF. The CDR3 DNA is TGCAGTGCTAGAGATAGACCGACTGGGACTAATTCACCCCTCCACTTT. The gene calls are TRBV20-1 and TRBJ1-6; a possible D gene is TRBD1 (5 bases). Between the trimmed V and J ends, which lost 0 bases and 6 bases, there was a span of 15 bases. This CDR3 has 16 residues. CDR1 DFQATT and CDR2 SNEGSKA come from the germline V gene (reference sequence).

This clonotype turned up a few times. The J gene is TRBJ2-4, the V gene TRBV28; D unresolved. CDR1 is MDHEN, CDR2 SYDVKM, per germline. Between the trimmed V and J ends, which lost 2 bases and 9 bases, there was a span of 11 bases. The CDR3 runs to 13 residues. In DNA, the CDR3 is TGTGCCAGCAGTTTAAGTTCCAGTGGCATTCAGTACTTC. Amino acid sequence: CASSLSSSGIQYF.

As DNA, the CDR3 is TGTGCCAGCAGTGAAGACAGGACTAGTGTTTCCTACGAGCAGTACTTC. It is translated as CASSEDRTSVSYEQYF. This chain links TRBV6-1 with TRBJ2-7, with TRBD2 matching over 7 bases. Germline trimming cut 1 base from V and 1 base from J; bases unmatched to any gene: 7. The germline CDR1 and CDR2 sequences are MNHNS and SASEGT. This CDR3 contains 16 residues.

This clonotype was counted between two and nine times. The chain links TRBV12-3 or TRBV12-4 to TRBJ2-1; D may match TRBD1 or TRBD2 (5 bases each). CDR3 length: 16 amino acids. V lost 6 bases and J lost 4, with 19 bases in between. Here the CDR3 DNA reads TGTGCCAGCAGACAGGCCGGGATCAATGCGTACAATGAGCAGTTCTTC. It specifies CASRQAGINAYNEQFF.

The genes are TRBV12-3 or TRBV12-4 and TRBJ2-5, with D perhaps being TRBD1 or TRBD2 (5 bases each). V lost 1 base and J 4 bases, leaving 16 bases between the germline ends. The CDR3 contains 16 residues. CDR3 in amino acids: CASSLEGSGRRETQYF. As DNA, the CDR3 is TGTGCCAGCAGTTTAGAAGGGTCAGGGAGACGAGAGACCCAGTACTTC.

The chain's CDR3 is CASSSSGRAVEQFF. The CDR3 nucleotides read TGCGCCAGCAGCTCTAGCGGGAGGGCCGTTGAGCAGTTCTTC. This rearrangement joins TRBV5-1 to TRBJ2-1; the match to TRBD2 covers 12 bases. Germline V lookup: CDR1 SGHRS, CDR2 YFSETQ. The CDR3 totals 14 residues. The trim removed 3 bases at V and 9 bases at J, leaving 4 bases unmatched.

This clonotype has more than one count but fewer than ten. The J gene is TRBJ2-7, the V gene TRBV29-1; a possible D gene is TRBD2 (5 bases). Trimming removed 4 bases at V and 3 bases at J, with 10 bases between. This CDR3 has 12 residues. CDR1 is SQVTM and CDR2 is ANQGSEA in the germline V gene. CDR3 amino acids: CSVVSGIYEQYF. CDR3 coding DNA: TGCAGCGTTGTTTCCGGGATCTACGAGCAGTACTTC.

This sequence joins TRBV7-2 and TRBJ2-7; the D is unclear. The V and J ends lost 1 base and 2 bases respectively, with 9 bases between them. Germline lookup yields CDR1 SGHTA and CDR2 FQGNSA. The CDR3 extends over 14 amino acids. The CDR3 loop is CASSLGAKTYEQYF. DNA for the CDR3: TGTGCCAGCAGCTTAGGGGCCAAAACCTACGAGCAGTACTTC.

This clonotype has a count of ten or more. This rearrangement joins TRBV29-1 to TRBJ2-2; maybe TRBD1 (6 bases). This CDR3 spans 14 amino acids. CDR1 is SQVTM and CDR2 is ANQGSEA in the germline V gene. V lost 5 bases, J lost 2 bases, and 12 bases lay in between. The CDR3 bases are TGCAGCGTTACCGCAGGGGTAAACACCGGGGAGCTGTTTTTT. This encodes CSVTAGVNTGELFF.

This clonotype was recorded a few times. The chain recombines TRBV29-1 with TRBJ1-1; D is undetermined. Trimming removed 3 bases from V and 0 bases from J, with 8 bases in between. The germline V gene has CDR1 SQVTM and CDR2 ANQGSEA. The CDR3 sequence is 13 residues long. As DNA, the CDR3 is TGCAGCGTTGACCCCCATATGAACACTGAAGCTTTCTTT. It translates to CSVDPHMNTEAFF.

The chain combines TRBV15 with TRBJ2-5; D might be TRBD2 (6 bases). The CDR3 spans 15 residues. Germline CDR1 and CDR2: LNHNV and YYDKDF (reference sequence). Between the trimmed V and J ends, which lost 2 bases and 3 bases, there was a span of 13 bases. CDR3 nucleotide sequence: TGTGCCACCAGCAGAAATCTATTAGCGGAAGAGACCCAGTACTTC. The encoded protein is CATSRNLLAEETQYF.